This T cell receptor beta chain was identified in a study of CD8+CD57+ T cells in acquired aplastic anemia. In germline, CDR1 is KGHSH, CDR2 LQKENI. V was trimmed by 3 bases and J by 5 bases, leaving 16 bases between them. The CDR3 loop spans 15 amino acids. TCR beta VDJ and CDR3 profiling used genomic DNA as template. TCRdb re-derived calls from the reads in MiXCR, one entry per CDR3 protein. The sample consists of roughly 130,000 distinct CDR3 sequences, around 46% of them appearing once. Sequencing was done on a sample of sorted CD4+, CD8+, or CD8+CD57+ T cells (not recorded which) from PBMCs. The chain links TRBV18 to TRBJ2-5, with a possible D match to TRBD2 (5 bases). The TCR comes from a human donor in good health, serving as a control. The DNA for the CDR3 is TGTGCCAGCTCACCGCTCTTCGGGGTTGGGGAGACCCAGTACTTC. Protein: CASSPLFGVGETQYF.